This T cell receptor (beta chain) was sequenced for a study of graft-versus-host responses after intestinal transplantation. Study as a whole: All recipients were given anti-thymocyte globulin induction, and tacrolimus and steroids were then administered for around three years. Overall study findings and caveats: The marrow of recipients harbored GvH clones, and ileum or blood showed some of them first.

Points on this clone: Its cognate antigen is unknown.

Germline V lookup: CDR1 LNHDA, CDR2 SQIVND (reference sequence). The CDR3 extends over 14 amino acids. J gave up 5 bases and V 5 bases, and 1 base lay outside the gene matches. Here immunoSEQ multiplex PCR was the method, and the copy in TCRdb shows in-frame clones only, minus some. The table records approximately 100,000 clones, more than 75% of them present only once. The chain couples TRBV19 to TRBJ1-6; 9 bases match TRBD1. This sample comprised PBMCs, obtained 255 days after intestinal transplant. The receptor comes from a human patient who received an intestinal transplant, so some T cells may come from the graft donor. The DNA for the CDR3 is TGTGCCAGTAGTCGGACAGGGGATAATTCACCCCTCCACTTT. It codes for CASSRTGDNSPLHF.